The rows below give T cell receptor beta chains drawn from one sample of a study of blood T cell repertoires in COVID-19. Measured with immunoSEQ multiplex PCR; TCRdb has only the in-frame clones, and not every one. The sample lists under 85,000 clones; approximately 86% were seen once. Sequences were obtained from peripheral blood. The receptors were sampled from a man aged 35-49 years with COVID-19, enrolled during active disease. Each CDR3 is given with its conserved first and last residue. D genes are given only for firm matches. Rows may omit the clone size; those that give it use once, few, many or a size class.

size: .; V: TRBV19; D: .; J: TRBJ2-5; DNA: TGTGCCAGTAGACGGGGGGCCCAAGAGACCCAGTACTTC; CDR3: CASRRGAQETQYF
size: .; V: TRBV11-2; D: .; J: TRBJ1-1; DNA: TGTGCCAGCAGCTTAGATCGTATGGGTCGGGCTGAAGCTTTCTTT; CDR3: CASSLDRMGRAEAFF
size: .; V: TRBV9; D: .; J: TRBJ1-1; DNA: TGTGCCAGCAGCGTAGGACAACCGAACACTGAAGCTTTCTTT; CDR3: CASSVGQPNTEAFF
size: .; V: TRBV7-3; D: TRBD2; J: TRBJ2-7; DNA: TGTGCCAGCAGCTTAAGCGGGGGGAGGACCTACGAGCAGTACTTC; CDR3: CASSLSGGRTYEQYF
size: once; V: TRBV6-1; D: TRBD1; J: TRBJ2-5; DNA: TGTGCCAGCAGTGACCCGACAGGGGGAGAGACCCAGTACTTC; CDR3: CASSDPTGGETQYF
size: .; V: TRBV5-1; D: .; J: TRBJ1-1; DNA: TGCGCCAGCAGCTACAGACAGAACACTGAAGCTTTCTTT; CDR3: CASSYRQNTEAFF
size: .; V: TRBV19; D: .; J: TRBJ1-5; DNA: TGTGCCAGTAGTATTGGGCAAAATAGCAATCAGCCCCAGCATTTT; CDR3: CASSIGQNSNQPQHF
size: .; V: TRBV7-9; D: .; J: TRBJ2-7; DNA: TGTGCCAGCAGCACCGACGGGGTTAGCTCCTACGAGCAGTACTTC; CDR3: CASSTDGVSSYEQYF
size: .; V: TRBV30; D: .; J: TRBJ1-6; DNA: TGTGCCTGGAGTGTCTTACAGGGCTTTAGGGGCGGTTCACCCCTCCACTTT; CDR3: CAWSVLQGFRGGSPLHF
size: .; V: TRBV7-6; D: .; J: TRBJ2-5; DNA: TGTGCCAGCACCAACACAGGATCAACGGGGACCCAGTACTTC; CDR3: CASTNTGSTGTQYF